The following is a T cell receptor (beta chain) sequence with its context. Its antigen is unknown. Here immunoSEQ multiplex PCR was the method, and the copy in TCRdb shows in-frame clones only, minus some. The top ten hold 4% to 5.5% of the sample, which has around 67,000 clones, about 86% seen once. The time point was: baseline, week 1 (first vaccination visit). The treatment denotes: pre-vaccination baseline after standard-of-care therapy. The data belong to a study of a mutant IDH1 vaccine in newly diagnosed glioma. About the study: Sex distribution of treated patients was roughly 60% male and roughly 40% female; mean age was around 42 years. The therapy given earlier, which was standard therapy, consisted of radiotherapy, temozolomide, or both, and most of the patients received both.

Study observations and caveats: Vaccination induced immune responses in 85% to 95% of patients. Variations in leading peripheral T cell clonotypes appeared to have no connection with pseudoprogression.

V was clipped by 1 base and J by 0 bases, with 18 bases between them. The V gene's germline CDR1 is MGHRA and CDR2 YSYEKL. The CDR3 runs 18 residues. The rearrangement joins TRBV4-1 to TRBJ1-2, with D unclear. This specimen consisted of peripheral blood mononuclear cells (PBMCs), obtained from a glioma patient treated with radiotherapy, temozolomide or both. The TCR comes from a young woman with glioma. Some clones in this sample may be carry-over from other donors' samples. CDR3 coding DNA: TGCGCCAGCAGCCAAGTCCCGGCGTTCCGGCTAGCTAACTATGGCTACACCTTC. Protein: CASSQVPAFRLANYGYTF.